This T cell receptor (beta chain) was recovered during a study of cytomegalovirus exposure and HLA in healthy donors. Primers included in the PCR were 60 Vbeta and 13 Jbeta primers. Sequenced by immunoSEQ multiplex PCR; TCRdb stores in-frame clones only, minus some. The sample carries about 170,000 clones, 80% to 85% recorded once. Trimming took 5 bases from V and 6 from J; bases not matched to a gene: 10. CDR3 length: 15 residues. CDR1 and CDR2 from the germline V gene are MDHEN and SYDVKM. The chain links TRBV28 to TRBJ1-2; 9 bases are shared with TRBD1. The sequence was obtained from a boy aged 2 to 9 in good health and CMV-seronegative. Input material: PBMCs. The CDR3 sequence: CASSLGTGRRDGYTF. CDR3 DNA: TGTGCCAGCAGTCTCGGGACAGGGCGGCGTGATGGCTACACCTTC.